Listed here are 17 T cell receptor beta chains from one sample, sequenced in a study of T cell repertoires in cytomegalovirus infection (dated by TCRdb to between 2017 and 2020). The treatment or condition label on this specimen signifies: in vitro stimulation with specific CMV peptide epitopes to enrich CMV-specific T cells. These receptors lack a known antigen. Sequencing relied on an Illumina HiSeq 1500. The public reads were run again by TCRdb, first through fastp at Q25 and then through MiXCR, and only productive beta chains were kept. Rows are unified per CDR3 protein, each entry keeping the most common DNA and genes. This sample gives 550,000 to 700,000 distinct CDR3 sequences in total; under 45% of them show up just once. Around 50% of the sample is in the top ten clones. The sequenced sample was cultured PBMCs, obtained from culture after CMV antigen stimulation. These receptors were taken from a human donor in good health (CMV status not recorded). Some clones in this sample may be carry-over from other donors' samples.

This clonotype came up many times. The CDR3 bases are TGCGCCAGCAGCCAGTATGGTGGGGACAGGGTTGGGGAAAAACTGTTTTTT. Translated: CASSQYGGDRVGEKLFF. The chain has TRBV4-1 and TRBJ1-4; 9 bases match TRBD1. CDR3 length equals 17 residues. V lost 3 bases and J lost 8; bases outside the gene matches: 13. Germline V CDR1 and CDR2: MGHRA, YSYEKL.

This chain joins TRBV4-3 and TRBJ1-3, with D perhaps TRBD1 (6 bases). The CDR3 is 16 amino acids. V was pared by 2 bases and J by 3 bases, with 14 bases between. CDR1 and CDR2 (germline): LGHNA, YSLEER. In DNA, the CDR3 is TGCGCCAGCAGCCAACAAACACAGGGTAATGGAAACACCATATATTTT. This codes for CASSQQTQGNGNTIYF.

This clonotype was recorded many times. This chain connects TRBV7-2 to TRBJ2-1; TRBD2 matches 10 bases. Germline-derived CDR1 and CDR2 are SGHTA and FQGNSA. The CDR3 spans 15 residues. V shed 0 bases, J shed 8 bases, and the junction held 4 bases outside the gene matches. CDR3 in amino acids: CASSLASGGGHEQFF. For the CDR3, the DNA is TGTGCCAGCAGCTTAGCGAGCGGGGGGGGGCATGAGCAGTTCTTC.

The chain is built from TRBV2 and TRBJ2-2, with 12 bases fitting TRBD2. Trimming removed 6 bases from V and 4 bases from J; junction bases left unmatched: 3. CDR1 and CDR2 from the germline V gene are SNHLY and FYNNEI. This CDR3 region has 15 residues. The CDR3 loop is CASRKGLAGTGELFF. As DNA, the CDR3 is TGTGCCAGCAGAAAGGGACTAGCGGGCACCGGGGAGCTGTTTTTT.

The rearrangement joins TRBV2 to TRBJ2-3; tentatively, D is TRBD1 or TRBD2 (5 bases each). With 1 base removed from V and 3 bases from J, the gap between germline ends came to 11 bases. The CDR3 spans 15 residues. The V gene's germline CDR1 is SNHLY and CDR2 FYNNEI. The CDR3 DNA sequence: TGTGCCAGCAGTGAAGGGGGGATTCAGACAGATACGCAGTATTTT. Translating gives CASSEGGIQTDTQYF. The full variable domain, completed using reference TRBV2 and TRBJ2-3, is EPEVTQTPSHQVTQMGQEVILRCVPISNHLYFYWYRQILGQKVEFLVSFYNNEISEKSEIFDDQFSVERPDGSNFTLKIRSTKLEDSAMYFCASSEGGIQTDTQYFGPGTRLTVL.

The chain carries TRBV2 and TRBJ2-3; possible D gene TRBD1, 5 bases. The CDR3 runs 16 residues. V lost 3 bases and J lost 4, with 17 bases in between. Germline V gene data show CDR1 as SNHLY and CDR2 as FYNNEI. The chain's CDR3 is CASSDLARVFADTQYF. The CDR3 DNA follows: TGTGCCAGCAGTGATTTGGCCAGGGTTTTCGCAGATACGCAGTATTTT.

The J gene is TRBJ1-3, the V gene TRBV7-2; D remains unclear. CDR1 is SGHTA and CDR2 is FQGNSA in the germline V gene. Trimming removed 2 bases at V and 3 bases at J, with 8 bases between. The CDR3 has 14 amino acids. The CDR3 DNA sequence: TGTGCCAGCAGCTTAAGGCCAGATGGAAACACCATATATTTT. It yields the protein CASSLRPDGNTIYF. Based on the CDR3 plus reference TRBV7-2 and TRBJ1-3, the full variable domain is GAGVSQSPSNKVTEKGKDVELRCDPISGHTALYWYRQSLGQGLEFLIYFQGNSAPDKSGLPSDRFSAERTGGSVSTLTIQRTQQEDSAVYLCASSLRPDGNTIYFGEGSWLTVV.

This chain joins TRBV15 and TRBJ2-3, with 8 nucleotides matching TRBD1. The CDR3 is 16 amino acids. Germline V gives CDR1 LNHNV, CDR2 YYDKDF (reference sequence). V trimming: 1 base; J trimming: 3 bases; junction bases outside the gene matches: 6. CDR3 sequence: CATSRALTGATDTQYF. The CDR3 nucleotides read TGTGCCACCAGCAGAGCCCTGACAGGGGCGACAGATACGCAGTATTTT. Looking up the rest from reference TRBV15 and TRBJ2-3 gives the full variable domain: DAMVIQNPRYQVTQFGKPVTLSCSQTLNHNVMYWYQQKSSQAPKLLFHYYDKDFNNEADTPDNFQSRRPNTSFCFLDIRSPGLGDTAMYLCATSRALTGATDTQYFGPGTRLTVL.

In its sample, this clonotype was seen a few times. Written as DNA, the CDR3 is TGTGCCAGCAGCCGAGGGACAGGGAGTGAAAAACTGTTTTTT. It specifies CASSRGTGSEKLFF. The rearrangement joins TRBV7-9 to TRBJ1-4, with 9 bases lining up with TRBD1. The CDR3 sequence is 14 residues long. Unmatched junction bases numbered 5, after V lost 5 bases and J lost 7 bases. CDR1 SEHNR and CDR2 FQNEAQ come from the germline V gene (reference sequence).

This chain links TRBV7-6 with TRBJ2-1, with a tentative D call TRBD2 (6 bases). The V end was cut by 5 bases, the J end by 7 bases, with 21 bases between. The V gene's germline CDR1 is SGHVS and CDR2 FNYEAQ. CDR3 size: 16 residues. The CDR3 sequence: CASSAYSFSGGNEQFF. Here the CDR3 DNA reads TGTGCCAGCAGCGCCTACTCCTTTTCCGGGGGTAATGAGCAGTTCTTC.

This clonotype was picked up many times. The chain employs TRBV7-2 and TRBJ1-4; the match to TRBD1 covers 11 bases. The CDR3 extends over 16 amino acids. Germline V gives CDR1 SGHTA, CDR2 FQGNSA. Trimming cost V 5 bases and J 5 bases; bases outside gene matches: 7. The CDR3 coding sequence is TGTGCCAGCAGCGGAGGGACAGGGGGACCGAATGAAAAACTGTTTTTT. Its protein is CASSGGTGGPNEKLFF.

This chain joins TRBV2 and TRBJ2-3; TRBD2 agrees at 9 bases. Germline trimming cut 11 bases from V and 0 bases from J; bases unmatched to any gene: 3. This CDR3 has 13 amino acids. Per germline, CDR1 SNHLY and CDR2 FYNNEI. The CDR3 loop is CAALAGSTDTQYF. The CDR3 nucleotides read TGTGCCGCCCTAGCGGGGAGCACAGATACGCAGTATTTT.

Ten or more counts support this clonotype. The chain has TRBV27 and TRBJ2-1; 11 bases align to TRBD2. The CDR3 runs 15 residues. The V gene's germline CDR1 is MNHEY and CDR2 SMNVEV (reference sequence). The V and J ends lost 6 bases and 4 bases, in that order; junction bases with no gene match: 5. The CDR3 DNA follows: TGTGCCAGCAGCTTAGGGACTAGCGGTTACAATGAGCAGTTCTTC. It yields the protein CASSLGTSGYNEQFF.

This clonotype was detected a few times. V usage is TRBV6-1 and J usage is TRBJ1-5; no firm D call. The V end lost 0 bases, the J end lost 0 bases, and 9 bases lay between the germline ends. This CDR3 is built from 16 residues. Germline-derived CDR1 and CDR2 are MNHNS and SASEGT. CDR3 in DNA: TGTGCCAGCAGTGAAGCCGGCGGTTATAGCAATCAGCCCCAGCATTTT. This sequence encodes CASSEAGGYSNQPQHF.

Worth noting for this clonotype: At one of its ends the junction is not consistent with the germline gene, which may arise from a read error. This sequence joins TRBV4-1 and TRBJ2-5; perhaps TRBD1 as D (5 bases). The CDR3 has 16 amino acids. Germline CDR1 MGHRA, CDR2 YSYEKL. The CDR3 here is CASSQVAPGSRETQYF. The CDR3 bases are TGTGCCAGCAGCCAAGTCGCTCCAGGGTCCAGGGAGACCCAGTACTTC.

This clonotype has a handful of counts. The V call is TRBV6-6, the J call TRBJ1-5; D gene ambiguous. CDR1 and CDR2 (germline): MNHNY, SVGAGI (reference sequence). The CDR3 loop spans 12 amino acids. The V and J ends lost 5 bases and 13 bases respectively, with 15 bases between them. The CDR3 DNA reads as TGTGCCAGCAGTCTCCTCTTGGAGTTTCAGCATTTT. It encodes CASSLLLEFQHF.

This chain uses TRBV11-2 with TRBJ1-4, with 7 nucleotides matching TRBD1. The CDR3 consists of 15 residues. The V and J ends lost 2 bases and 8 bases, in that order; junction bases with no gene match: 8. From germline, CDR1 is SGHAT and CDR2 FQNNGV. The chain's CDR3 is CASSLSQGVLEKLFF. The DNA for the CDR3 is TGTGCCAGCAGCTTATCCCAGGGGGTTCTGGAAAAACTGTTTTTT.